This T cell receptor (beta chain) emerged from a study of T cell responses to AZD1222 COVID-19 vaccine. CDR1 MDHEN and CDR2 SYDVKM come from the germline V gene. The CDR3 has 14 amino acids. J gave up 0 bases and V 5 bases, and 4 bases lay outside the gene matches. Clones were sequenced by immunoSEQ multiplex PCR, and TCRdb holds only the in-frame ones, with some missing. This sample has some 130,000 clones, with about 80% found just once. Sequencing was performed on peripheral blood, taken on day 0 of AZD1222 vaccination. The chain recombines TRBV28 with TRBJ2-7, with 7 bases aligning to TRBD2. The sequence was collected from an adult in good health. The DNA for the CDR3 is TGTGCCAGCAGTGGGCCGGGAGGCTCCTACGAGCAGTACTTC. Its translation is CASSGPGGSYEQYF.